This TCR beta chain was captured in a study of T cell responses to AZD1222 COVID-19 vaccine. Study results and caveats: Spike-spanning, vaccine-associated CD4 TCRs were dominant at 160-218 and 743-854.

Concerning this clone itself: Its specificity is unknown.

Germline V gene lookup returns CDR1 SEHNR and CDR2 FQNEAQ (reference sequence). The CDR3 sequence is 10 residues long. V lost 8 bases and J lost 2, with 4 bases in between. Some clones are missing from TCRdb's copy, which holds only in-frame ones; the method was immunoSEQ multiplex PCR. The sample consists of 100,000 to 150,000 clones, approximately 88% of them appearing once. The clonotype was recovered from an adult in good health. The V and J genes are TRBV7-9 and TRBJ2-7; D unresolved. Sequenced here: peripheral blood, sampled on day 0 of AZD1222 vaccination. CDR3 in DNA: TGTGCCAGCGGGACCTACGAGCAGTACTTC. As protein: CASGTYEQYF.